Listed below are T cell receptor beta chains from one sample, sequenced in a study of post-analysis software for immune sequencing data. TCRdb reprocessed the PCR reads via MiXCR and lists one record per CDR3 protein. The sample shows roughly 730,000 distinct CDR3 sequences, about 27% of them seen only once. Sequenced sample: blood. These receptors came from a girl aged 5-17 years with multiple sclerosis. Both conserved end residues are part of each CDR3. D genes are given only for firm matches. A clone size is listed for some rows: how often the clone was seen (once, few, many), or a class if it is expanded.

TRBJ2-3,-,TRBD1,TRBV28,TGTGCCAGCAGTACGGGACAGGGTGCTAGCACAGATTCGCAGTATTTT,CASSTGQGASTDSQYF
TRBJ2-3,-,TRBD2,TRBV29-1,TGCAGCGCCCCTGGTGCAGCGGGGGGGCGTACAGATACGCAGTATTTT,CSAPGAAGGRTDTQYF
TRBJ2-3,-,TRBD1,TRBV7-2,TGTGCCAGCAGCTTAGCCGGGACAGGGCTCTCCACAGATACGCAGTATTTT,CASSLAGTGLSTDTQYF
TRBJ2-7,-,-,TRBV29-1,TGCAGCGTTGTAGTTGGTGGCGGCCCCTACAAGCAGTACTTC,CSVVVGGGPYKQYF
TRBJ2-1,-,TRBD1,TRBV4-3,TGCGCCAGCAGCCAAGAAGTTGGGGAAGGGGGCGGCCGGCAGTTCTTC,CASSQEVGEGGGRQFF
TRBJ2-5,-,TRBD2,TRBV5-1,TGCGCCAGCAGCTTGGCTAGCGGGGTATCTCCGAGGGAGACCCAGTACTTC,CASSLASGVSPRETQYF
TRBJ1-4,-,TRBD1,TRBV27,TGTGCCAGCAGTTTTCTAAGGCCAGGGGGCCTGAGTGAAAAACTGTTTTTT,CASSFLRPGGLSEKLFF
TRBJ2-4,few,TRBD1,TRBV3-1,TGTGCCAGCAGCCATCCCCTGGGGGGACAGGGGACGCAAAACATTCAGTACTTC,CASSHPLGGQGTQNIQYF
TRBJ2-4,few,-,TRBV20-1,TGCAGTGCTAGAGGAGAACTGGGACACATTCAGTACTTC,CSARGELGHIQYF
TRBJ1-1,-,TRBD1,TRBV6-5,TGTGCCAGCAGTTATTCCCCGCAGGGGGACACTGAAGCTTTCTTT,CASSYSPQGDTEAFF
TRBJ1-2,few,-,TRBV2,TGTGCCAGCAGTGAAGAGGTCAGGTCTAACTATGGCTACACCTTC,CASSEEVRSNYGYTF
TRBJ2-7,few,-,TRBV7-2,TGTGCCAGCAGCTTAGCTCTAGCAAGGGGGAGCGAGCAGTACTTC,CASSLALARGSEQYF
TRBJ2-1,-,TRBD2,TRBV5-1,TGCGCCAGCGGCCGGACTAGCGGTTACAATGAGCAGTTCTTC,CASGRTSGYNEQFF
TRBJ2-3,-,-,TRBV3-1,TGTGCCAGCAGCCCCGGTCGGGGAGATACGCAGTATTTT,CASSPGRGDTQYF
TRBJ1-1,-,TRBD1,TRBV28,TGTGCCAGCACATTGCAGGGGGCGTATGAAGCTTTCTTT,CASTLQGAYEAFF
TRBJ1-5,-,-,TRBV3-1,TGTGCCAGCAGCCAATTACACCCGGGACAAAGCAATCAGCCCCAGCATTTT,CASSQLHPGQSNQPQHF
TRBJ2-1,-,-,TRBV12-3/TRBV12-4,TGTGCCAGCAGTTTAACTGACGGGAGAATCGATGAGCGGTTCTTC,CASSLTDGRIDERFF
TRBJ2-7,few,-,TRBV7-9,TGTGCCAGCAGCCGAATCGGGGCGGCCTACGAGCAGTACTTC,CASSRIGAAYEQYF
TRBJ1-2,few,-,TRBV4-3,TGCGCCAGCAGCGCAACGGTAGGGGCGGTTGGCTACACCTTC,CASSATVGAVGYTF
TRBJ2-1,few,-,TRBV6-2/TRBV6-3,TGTGCCAGCAGTTACTCGAGAGGGACCCTGGGGGGTGAGCAGTTCTTC,CASSYSRGTLGGEQFF
TRBJ2-1,-,-,TRBV20-1,TGCAGTGCTAGCCGGGGACCCTACAATGAGCAGTTCTTC,CSASRGPYNEQFF
TRBJ2-1,many,TRBD2,TRBV10-2,TGCGCCAGCAGTGAATTTGGGACTAGCAGGAATGAGCAGTTCTTC,CASSEFGTSRNEQFF
TRBJ2-1,-,-,TRBV20-1,TGCAGTGCTACGGACAGTCTAGCGAGTTGGTCCTACAATGAGCAGTTCTTC,CSATDSLASWSYNEQFF
TRBJ2-7,once,-,TRBV12-3/TRBV12-4,TGTGCCAGCAGTTTGGGGGGAGCCCTCTACGAGCTGTACTTC,CASSLGGALYELYF
TRBJ2-3,few,TRBD1,TRBV7-9,TGTGCCAGCAGCTTGGTTGGACAGGGGATTACAGATACGCAGTATTTT,CASSLVGQGITDTQYF
TRBJ1-2,-,-,TRBV10-3,TGTGCCATCAGTGAGGGAGTTAGCTATGGCTACACCTTC,CAISEGVSYGYTF
TRBJ1-5,-,-,TRBV15,TGTGCCACCAGCAGAGGAGAGGGCTCGAATCAGCCCCAGCATTTT,CATSRGEGSNQPQHF
TRBJ1-5,-,-,TRBV18,TGTGCCAGCTCACCGTTCACGGGGGAGCCCCAGCATTTT,CASSPFTGEPQHF
TRBJ2-1,many,TRBD2,TRBV29-1,TGCAGGGTAGCGGGAGGACAAGGCAATGAGCAGTTCTTC,CRVAGGQGNEQFF
TRBJ2-7,-,-,TRBV20-1,TGCAGTGCTAGAGAGACGCTATCCTACGAGCAGTACTTC,CSARETLSYEQYF
TRBJ2-3,-,-,TRBV5-1,TGCGCCTGCAGACTAAACGAAGATACGCAGTATTTT,CACRLNEDTQYF
TRBJ2-7,few,TRBD1,TRBV20-1,TGCAGTGCTGCTCGGACAGGGGACGAGCAGTACTTC,CSAARTGDEQYF
TRBJ2-3,-,TRBD2,TRBV28,TGTGCCAGCAGGGGACTAGCGGAGAGCACAGATACGCAGTATTTT,CASRGLAESTDTQYF
TRBJ2-4,few,TRBD2,TRBV6-2/TRBV6-3,TGTGCCAGCAGTAGCGGGAGTGCCAAAAACATTCAGTACTTC,CASSSGSAKNIQYF
TRBJ2-3,-,-,TRBV5-6,TGTGCCAGCAGCTTGGCCCGTGGACAGAGCACAGATACGCAGTATTTT,CASSLARGQSTDTQYF
TRBJ1-1,-,-,TRBV5-5,TGTGCCAGCAGCTGGCAAGGGTCGTCGGACACTGAAGCTTTCTTT,CASSWQGSSDTEAFF
TRBJ2-7,many,-,TRBV5-6,TGCGCCAGCAGCCTGGGCAGGGGTGGGGAGCAGTACTTC,CASSLGRGGEQYF
TRBJ1-5,-,-,TRBV27,TGTGCCAGCGGGTTATCTAGCAATCAGCCCCAGCATTTT,CASGLSSNQPQHF
TRBJ1-1,-,-,TRBV4-1,TGCGCCAGCAGCCACCTGAACACTGAAGCTTTCTTT,CASSHLNTEAFF
TRBJ2-4,-,-,TRBV5-1,TGCGCCAGCAGCGCGGCACTGTCCAACTCCTACGGGCAGTACTTC,CASSAALSNSYGQYF
TRBJ2-7,many,TRBD1,TRBV7-2,TGTGCCAGCAGAGACAACAGGGGGTCCGACGAGCAGTACTTC,CASRDNRGSDEQYF
TRBJ2-1,few,-,TRBV20-1,TGCAGTGCGGCTGACAGGCATTCTTACAATGAGCAGTTCTTC,CSAADRHSYNEQFF
TRBJ2-2,-,-,TRBV28,TGTGCCAGCAGTTCTCAGTTTAAGCTGTTTTTT,CASSSQFKLFF
TRBJ2-3,-,TRBD2,TRBV20-1,TGCAGTGCTAGAGCTATTGGGCGGGAGGGCCCCACAGATACGCAGTATTTT,CSARAIGREGPTDTQYF
TRBJ2-7,few,TRBD2,TRBV7-2,TGTGCCAGCAGCCACCGGACTAGCGGGCCTCCGACCTACGAGCAGTACTTC,CASSHRTSGPPTYEQYF
TRBJ2-3,few,TRBD2,TRBV20-1,TGCAGTGCTAGAGATCTGAGTACTAGCGGGGGCCTCACAGATACGCAGTATTTT,CSARDLSTSGGLTDTQYF
TRBJ2-4,few,-,TRBV6-2/TRBV6-3,TGTGCCAGCACCAGCCTCCGGGACGGTAGTCAGTACTTC,CASTSLRDGSQYF
TRBJ2-6,-,TRBD1,TRBV27,TGTGCCAGCAGCAACAGGGGGCCTGGGGCCAACGTCCTGACTTTC,CASSNRGPGANVLTF
TRBJ2-7,-,-,TRBV7-9,TGTGCCAGCAGCTCTCTTAGGTTATTCGGGGGCTACGAGCAGTACTTC,CASSSLRLFGGYEQYF
TRBJ2-5,many,-,TRBV7-2,TGTGCCAGCAGCATTCCCCCAGGGCTGGAAAAGACCCAGTACTTC,CASSIPPGLEKTQYF
TRBJ2-1,few,TRBD2,TRBV20-1,TGCAGTGCTAGAGCACGAGCGGGGGGAGAGCAGTTCTTC,CSARARAGGEQFF
TRBJ2-7,-,-,TRBV6-5,TGTGCCAGCAGTTACCTTGAGGACGGTGGGGAATCCTACGAGCAGTACTTC,CASSYLEDGGESYEQYF
TRBJ1-6,-,-,TRBV2,TGTGCCAGCACCGTAATAAACGGGCCCACTGACAGTCCCCTCCACTTT,CASTVINGPTDSPLHF
TRBJ1-1,-,TRBD1,TRBV6-5,TGTGCCAGTATTTTGCCGGGACAGGGATTGGCTGAAGCTTTCTTT,CASILPGQGLAEAFF
TRBJ1-2,few,-,TRBV5-1,TGCGCCAGCAGCTTGGGGGCAGGGGACGGTGACTATGGCTACACCTTC,CASSLGAGDGDYGYTF
TRBJ1-1,-,-,TRBV14,TGTGCCAGCAGCCAACTTTCGGAGGGGACTGAAGCTTTCTTT,CASSQLSEGTEAFF
TRBJ2-3,few,TRBD2,TRBV7-2,TGTGCCAGCAGCTCCCAGCGACTAGCGGGGATCACAGATACGCAGTATTTT,CASSSQRLAGITDTQYF
TRBJ2-3,few,-,TRBV29-1,TGCAGCGTCGAGTCCAGGGCGGGGTTGGGTACGCAGTATTTT,CSVESRAGLGTQYF
TRBJ1-4,few,-,TRBV5-1,TGCGCCAGCAGCCCGGCCCTGAATGAAAAACTGTTTTTT,CASSPALNEKLFF